The rows below give T cell receptor beta chains drawn from one sample of a study of control samples from healthy donors and cancer patients. The method was immunoSEQ multiplex PCR; TCRdb's version includes in-frame clones alone and lacks a portion of them. The sample carries 110,000 to 150,000 clones, roughly 90% recorded once. Specimen: blood. Receptor source: a young man in good health. Each CDR3 is given with its conserved first and last residue. D genes are given only for firm matches. The listing skips clone size in some rows; elsewhere it reads once, few, many or a size class.

D gene: .
V gene: TRBV6-2/TRBV6-3
clone size: .
J gene: TRBJ1-2
CDR3 protein: CASSLGTARAGYTF
CDR3 DNA: TGTGCCAGCAGTTTAGGGACGGCGAGGGCTGGCTACACCTTC

D gene: TRBD2
V gene: TRBV19
clone size: .
J gene: TRBJ2-1
CDR3 protein: CASSMTLAGGPYNEQFF
CDR3 DNA: TGTGCCAGTAGTATGACACTAGCGGGAGGGCCATACAATGAGCAGTTCTTC

D gene: .
V gene: TRBV6-1
clone size: .
J gene: TRBJ2-1
CDR3 protein: CASSPDILGEQFF
CDR3 DNA: TGTGCCAGCAGCCCGGACATTTTGGGGGAGCAGTTCTTC

D gene: .
V gene: TRBV9
clone size: .
J gene: TRBJ2-3
CDR3 protein: CASSVQDGTDTQYF
CDR3 DNA: TGTGCCAGCAGCGTTCAGGACGGCACAGATACGCAGTATTTT

D gene: TRBD1
V gene: TRBV28
clone size: .
J gene: TRBJ1-2
CDR3 protein: CASSSGQGGYGYTF
CDR3 DNA: TGTGCCAGCAGTTCGGGACAGGGCGGATATGGCTACACCTTC

D gene: TRBD1
V gene: TRBV19
clone size: .
J gene: TRBJ1-1
CDR3 protein: CASRDRTGGSYTEAFF
CDR3 DNA: TGTGCCAGTAGAGATAGAACAGGGGGGTCGTACACTGAAGCTTTCTTT

D gene: .
V gene: TRBV10-3
clone size: .
J gene: TRBJ2-7
CDR3 protein: CAIGDRTEQYF
CDR3 DNA: TGTGCCATCGGAGACAGAACCGAGCAGTACTTC

D gene: TRBD1
V gene: TRBV27
clone size: .
J gene: TRBJ2-1
CDR3 protein: CASSLIGQGGNEQFF
CDR3 DNA: TGTGCCAGCAGTTTAATCGGACAGGGAGGCAATGAGCAGTTCTTC

D gene: .
V gene: TRBV18
clone size: once
J gene: TRBJ2-7
CDR3 protein: CASSPPLDEQYF
CDR3 DNA: TGTGCCAGCTCACCACCGCTCGACGAGCAGTACTTC

D gene: .
V gene: TRBV6-5
clone size: .
J gene: TRBJ1-1
CDR3 protein: CATQRGGTEAFF
CDR3 DNA: TGTGCCACTCAAAGGGGGGGCACTGAAGCTTTCTTT

D gene: .
V gene: TRBV20-1
clone size: .
J gene: TRBJ2-5
CDR3 protein: CSARGSGTQYF
CDR3 DNA: TGCAGTGCTCGCGGAAGTGGGACCCAGTACTTC

D gene: TRBD2
V gene: TRBV7-8
clone size: .
J gene: TRBJ2-2
CDR3 protein: CASSLRSSGSFTGELFF
CDR3 DNA: TGTGCCAGCAGCTTAAGGTCTAGCGGGAGTTTTACCGGGGAGCTGTTTTTT

D gene: TRBD2
V gene: TRBV28
clone size: few
J gene: TRBJ2-6
CDR3 protein: CASSPGGGPGPSGANVLTF
CDR3 DNA: TGTGCCAGCAGCCCGGGGGGGGGACCCGGTCCCTCTGGGGCCAACGTCCTGACTTTC